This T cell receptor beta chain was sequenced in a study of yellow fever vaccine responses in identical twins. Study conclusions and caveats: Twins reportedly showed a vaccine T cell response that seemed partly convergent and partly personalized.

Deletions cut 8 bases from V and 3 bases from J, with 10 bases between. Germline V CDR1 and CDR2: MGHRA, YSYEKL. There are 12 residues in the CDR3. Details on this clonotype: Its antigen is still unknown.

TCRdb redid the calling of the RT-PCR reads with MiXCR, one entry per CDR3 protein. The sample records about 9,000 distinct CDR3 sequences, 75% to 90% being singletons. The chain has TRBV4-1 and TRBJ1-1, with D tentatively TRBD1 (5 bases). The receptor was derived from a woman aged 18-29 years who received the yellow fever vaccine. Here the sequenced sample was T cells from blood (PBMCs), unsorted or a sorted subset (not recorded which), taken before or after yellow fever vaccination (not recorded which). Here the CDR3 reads CASGGRDTEAFF. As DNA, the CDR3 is TGCGCCAGCGGTGGCAGGGACACTGAAGCTTTCTTT.